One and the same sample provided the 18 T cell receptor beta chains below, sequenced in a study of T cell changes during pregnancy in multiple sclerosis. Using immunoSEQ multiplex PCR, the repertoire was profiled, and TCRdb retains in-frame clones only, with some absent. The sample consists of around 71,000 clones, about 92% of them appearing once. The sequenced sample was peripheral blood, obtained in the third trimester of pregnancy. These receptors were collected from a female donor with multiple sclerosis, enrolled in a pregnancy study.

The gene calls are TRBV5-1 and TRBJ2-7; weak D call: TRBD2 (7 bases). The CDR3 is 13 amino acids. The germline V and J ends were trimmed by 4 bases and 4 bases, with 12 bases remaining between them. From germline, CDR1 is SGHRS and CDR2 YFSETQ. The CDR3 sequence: CASSQGGGYEQYF. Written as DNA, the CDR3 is TGCGCCAGCAGCCAAGGGGGGGGGTACGAGCAGTACTTC.

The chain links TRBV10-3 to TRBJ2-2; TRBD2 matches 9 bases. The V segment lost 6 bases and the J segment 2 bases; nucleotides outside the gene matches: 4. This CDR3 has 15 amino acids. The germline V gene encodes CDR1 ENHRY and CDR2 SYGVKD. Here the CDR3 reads CAIRPGTSNTGELFF. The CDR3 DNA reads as TGTGCCATCAGACCCGGGACTAGCAACACCGGGGAGCTGTTTTTT.

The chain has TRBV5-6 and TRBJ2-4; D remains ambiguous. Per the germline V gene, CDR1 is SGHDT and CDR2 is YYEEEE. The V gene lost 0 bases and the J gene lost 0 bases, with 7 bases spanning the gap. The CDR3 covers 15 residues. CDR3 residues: CASSLVALAKNIQYF. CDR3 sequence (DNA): TGTGCCAGCAGCTTGGTGGCTCTAGCCAAAAACATTCAGTACTTC.

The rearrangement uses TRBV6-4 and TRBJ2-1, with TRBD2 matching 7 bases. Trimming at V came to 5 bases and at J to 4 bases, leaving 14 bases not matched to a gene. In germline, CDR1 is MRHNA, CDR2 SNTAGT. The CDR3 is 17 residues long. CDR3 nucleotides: TGTGCCAGCAGTCCACGCACGCTAGCGGAGTCATACAATGAGCAGTTCTTC. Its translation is CASSPRTLAESYNEQFF.

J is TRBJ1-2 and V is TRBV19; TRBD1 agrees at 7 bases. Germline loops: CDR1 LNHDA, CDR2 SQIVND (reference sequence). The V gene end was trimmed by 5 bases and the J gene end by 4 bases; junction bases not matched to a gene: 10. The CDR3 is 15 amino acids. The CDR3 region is CASSSSHRGSYGYTF. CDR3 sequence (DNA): TGTGCCAGTAGTTCCTCCCACAGGGGATCCTATGGCTACACCTTC.

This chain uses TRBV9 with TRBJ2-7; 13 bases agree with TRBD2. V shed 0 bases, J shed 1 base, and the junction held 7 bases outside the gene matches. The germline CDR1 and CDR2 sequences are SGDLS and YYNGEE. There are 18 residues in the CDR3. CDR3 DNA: TGTGCCAGCAGCGTAGTAGGACTAGCGGGAGAGTCATCCTACGAGCAGTACTTC. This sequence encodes CASSVVGLAGESSYEQYF.

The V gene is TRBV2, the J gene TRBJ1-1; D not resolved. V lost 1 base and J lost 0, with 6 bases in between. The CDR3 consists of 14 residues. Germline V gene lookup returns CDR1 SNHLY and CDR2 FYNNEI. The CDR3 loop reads CASSEGRMNTEAFF. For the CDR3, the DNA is TGTGCCAGCAGTGAAGGGAGGATGAACACTGAAGCTTTCTTT.

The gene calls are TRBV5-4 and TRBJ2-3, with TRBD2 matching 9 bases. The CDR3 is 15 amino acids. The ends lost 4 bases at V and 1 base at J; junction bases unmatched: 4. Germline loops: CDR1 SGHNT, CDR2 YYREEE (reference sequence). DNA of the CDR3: TGTGCCAGCAGCGCAGGACTAGCGCGCACAGATACGCAGTATTTT. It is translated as CASSAGLARTDTQYF.

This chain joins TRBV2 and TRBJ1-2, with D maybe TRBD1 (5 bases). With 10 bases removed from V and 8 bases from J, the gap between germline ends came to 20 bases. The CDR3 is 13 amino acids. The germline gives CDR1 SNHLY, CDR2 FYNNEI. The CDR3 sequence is CATRTTDKAGYTF. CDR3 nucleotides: TGTGCCACCAGGACAACGGATAAGGCGGGCTACACCTTC.

The CDR3 DNA sequence: TGTGCCAGTAGTATTGGCGGGACTGGCGACAATGAGCAGTTCTTC. Amino acid sequence: CASSIGGTGDNEQFF. J is TRBJ2-1 and V is TRBV19, with D possibly TRBD2 on 6 matching bases. Trimming cost V 3 bases and J 5 bases, with 14 bases left between them. This CDR3 comprises 15 residues. The V gene's germline CDR1 is LNHDA and CDR2 SQIVND (reference sequence).

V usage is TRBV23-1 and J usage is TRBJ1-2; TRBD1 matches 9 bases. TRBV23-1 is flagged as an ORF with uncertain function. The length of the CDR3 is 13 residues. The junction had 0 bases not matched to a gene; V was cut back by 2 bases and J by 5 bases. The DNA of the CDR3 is TGCGCCAGCAGTCAAGACAGGGGGTATGGCTACACCTTC. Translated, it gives CASSQDRGYGYTF.

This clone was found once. CDR3 coding DNA: TGTGCCAGCAGCTTGCAGGGTGGCTCGGACGGGGAGCTGTTTTTT. Translated, it gives CASSLQGGSDGELFF. The chain links TRBV7-9 to TRBJ2-2; maybe TRBD1 (5 bases). Per germline, CDR1 SEHNR and CDR2 FQNEAQ (reference sequence). This CDR3 spans 15 amino acids. Trimming took off 3 bases at V and 7 bases at J, with 15 bases between the two ends.

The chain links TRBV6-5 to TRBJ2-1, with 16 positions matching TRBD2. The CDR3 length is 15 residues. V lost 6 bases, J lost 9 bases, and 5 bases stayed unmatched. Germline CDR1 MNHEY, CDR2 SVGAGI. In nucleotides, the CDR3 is TGTGCCAGCAGGATAGGGACTAGCGGGAGGGTTGAGCAGTTCTTC. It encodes CASRIGTSGRVEQFF.

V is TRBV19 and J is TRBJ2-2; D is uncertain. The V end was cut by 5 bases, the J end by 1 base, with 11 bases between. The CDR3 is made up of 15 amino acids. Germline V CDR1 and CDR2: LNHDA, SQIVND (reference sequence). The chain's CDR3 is CASSQNYRNTGELFF. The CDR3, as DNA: TGTGCCAGTAGTCAAAATTACAGGAACACCGGGGAGCTGTTTTTT.

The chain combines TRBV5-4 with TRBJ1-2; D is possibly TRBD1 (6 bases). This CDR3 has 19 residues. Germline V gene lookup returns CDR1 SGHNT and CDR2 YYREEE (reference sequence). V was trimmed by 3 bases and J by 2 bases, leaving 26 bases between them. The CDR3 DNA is TGTGCCAGCAGCTCCATTACAGGGAAGGGTCTTCCAAGGAACTATGGCTACACCTTC. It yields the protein CASSSITGKGLPRNYGYTF.

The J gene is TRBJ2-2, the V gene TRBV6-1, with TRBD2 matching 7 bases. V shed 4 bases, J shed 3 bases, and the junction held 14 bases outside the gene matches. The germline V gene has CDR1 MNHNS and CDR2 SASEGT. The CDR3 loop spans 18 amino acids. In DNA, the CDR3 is TGTGCCAGCAGTGGCCCTGACTGGCGGGAGCTCGACACCGGGGAGCTGTTTTTT. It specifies CASSGPDWRELDTGELFF.

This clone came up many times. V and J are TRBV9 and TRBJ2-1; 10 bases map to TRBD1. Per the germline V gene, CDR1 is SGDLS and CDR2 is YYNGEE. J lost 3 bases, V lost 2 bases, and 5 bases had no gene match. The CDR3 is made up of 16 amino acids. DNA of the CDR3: TGTGCCAGCAGCGTCTTGACAGGGGGCGTCTACAATGAGCAGTTCTTC. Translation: CASSVLTGGVYNEQFF.

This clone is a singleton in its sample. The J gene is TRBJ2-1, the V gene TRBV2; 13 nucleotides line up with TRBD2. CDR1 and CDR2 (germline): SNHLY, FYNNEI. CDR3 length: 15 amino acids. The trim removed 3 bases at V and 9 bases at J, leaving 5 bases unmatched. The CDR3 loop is CASSDGLAGVLEQFF. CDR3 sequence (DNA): TGTGCCAGCAGTGATGGACTAGCGGGAGTCCTTGAGCAGTTCTTC. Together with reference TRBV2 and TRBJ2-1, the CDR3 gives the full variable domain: EPEVTQTPSHQVTQMGQEVILRCVPISNHLYFYWYRQILGQKVEFLVSFYNNEISEKSEIFDDQFSVERPDGSNFTLKIRSTKLEDSAMYFCASSDGLAGVLEQFFGPGTRLTVL.